This T cell receptor beta chain stems from a study of blood T cells in healthy people across ages. For the second PCR, which ran for roughly 7 to 11 cycles, a sample-barcoded 5' primer and a J-beta primer mix were used. One entry per CDR3 protein, called by TCRdb with MiXCR from the 5' RACE reads. The sample has some 370,000 distinct CDR3 sequences, 45% to 65% seen once. The CDR3 sequence is 15 residues long. Germline V lookup: CDR1 MNHEY, CDR2 SMNVEV (reference sequence). V lost 5 bases and J lost 6; bases outside the gene matches: 11. Healthy Caucasians from Russia aged about 6 to 100 served as donors.

The sample was blood. The chain recombines TRBV27 with TRBJ2-7, with 9 bases fitting TRBD1. The TCR sequence derives from a man between 60 and 70 years old in good health. CDR3 loop: CASSRPGTGKREQYF. The CDR3 region has the DNA TGTGCCAGCAGTAGGCCCGGGACAGGGAAGCGCGAGCAGTACTTC.